The 4 T cell receptor beta chains below were found in one sample sequenced in a study of blood T cells in healthy people across ages (dated by TCRdb to about 2015). Preparation of the library involved 5' RACE. The sequencer was an Illumina HiSeq 2500. A second PCR of about 7 to 12 cycles was run with a J-beta primer mix and a sample-barcoded 5' primer. TCRdb took the public reads, trimmed them with fastp at Q25, ran MiXCR for clone calling and kept in-frame beta chains. Duplicate CDR3 protein sequences are folded into a single record with the most common DNA and genes. The sample table records approximately 1.5 million distinct CDR3 sequences; 30% to 40% of these occur just once. The ten largest make up around 11% of the sample. Specimen: blood. The receptors were sampled from a woman in her 30s in good health.

This clonotype showed up many times. The CDR3 protein is CASSSSGTPYNEQFF. In DNA, the CDR3 is TGTGCCAGCAGCTCTAGCGGGACCCCATACAATGAGCAGTTCTTC. J is TRBJ2-1 and V is TRBV7-2, with 9 bases fitting TRBD2. The CDR3 has 15 amino acids. Germline trimming cut 4 bases from V and 4 bases from J; bases unmatched to any gene: 5. Germline-derived CDR1 and CDR2 are SGHTA and FQGNSA.

This chain uses TRBV4-1 with TRBJ2-7, with D hard to call. V lost 1 base and J 0 bases, leaving 16 bases between the germline ends. Germline V gives CDR1 MGHRA, CDR2 YSYEKL. The CDR3 extends over 17 amino acids. CDR3 protein: CASSQVVVGTFSYEQYF. CDR3 coding DNA: TGCGCCAGCAGCCAAGTAGTAGTGGGAACCTTCTCCTACGAGCAGTACTTC.

This clonotype came up many times. The chain combines TRBV15 with TRBJ2-7; either TRBD1 or TRBD2 may supply D (5 bases each). The V end was cut by 1 base, the J end by 4 bases, with 5 bases between. Germline V gene data show CDR1 as LNHNV and CDR2 as YYDKDF (reference sequence). This CDR3 has 12 residues. CDR3 DNA sequence: TGTGCCACCAGCAGAGGGGGGTACGAGCAGTACTTC. This codes for CATSRGGYEQYF.

This clonotype appeared many times. This chain joins TRBV13 and TRBJ2-3, with D unresolved. The V end was cut by 8 bases, the J end by 5 bases, with 14 bases between. The CDR3 covers 13 residues. Germline V gene data show CDR1 as PRHDT and CDR2 as FYEKMQ (reference sequence). In nucleotides, the CDR3 is TGTGCCAGCGCTTTTACGGAACGAGATACGCAGTATTTT. It is translated as CASAFTERDTQYF.